This TCR beta chain was found in a study of T cells after posttransplantation cyclophosphamide. Study-level results: Median T cell genomes were about a hundred in skin and about 120 in GI biopsies. Later blood repertoires were often dominated by clones from the donor CD8+ memory compartment. Skin or GI-infiltrating T cells shared few TRB sequences with blood. TRB clonality was highly associated with recipient CMV seropositivity and reactivation.

CDR3 length: 14 residues. The germline V and J ends were trimmed by 4 bases and 6 bases, with 10 bases remaining between them. Germline loops: CDR1 MGHRA, CDR2 YSYEKL. Concerning this clone itself: The antigen is not known.

Data came from immunoSEQ multiplex PCR; TCRdb stores just in-frame clones and leaves some out. Recorded for this sample: 20 or so clones. Cyclophosphamide on days +3 and +4 followed busulfan-fludarabine conditioning and a marrow graft. The source material was gut tissue, sampled around 9 weeks after allogeneic stem cell transplant with posttransplant cyclophosphamide. The chain recombines TRBV4-1 with TRBJ1-6; D is uncertain. The TCR originated in a male patient aged 60 to 75 who received an allogeneic stem cell transplant from a related donor and was CMV-positive. Some T cells may be provided by the graft donor. DNA for the CDR3: TGCGCCAGCAGCCCACTGGAGCCTAATTCACCCCTCCACTTT. Its protein product is CASSPLEPNSPLHF.